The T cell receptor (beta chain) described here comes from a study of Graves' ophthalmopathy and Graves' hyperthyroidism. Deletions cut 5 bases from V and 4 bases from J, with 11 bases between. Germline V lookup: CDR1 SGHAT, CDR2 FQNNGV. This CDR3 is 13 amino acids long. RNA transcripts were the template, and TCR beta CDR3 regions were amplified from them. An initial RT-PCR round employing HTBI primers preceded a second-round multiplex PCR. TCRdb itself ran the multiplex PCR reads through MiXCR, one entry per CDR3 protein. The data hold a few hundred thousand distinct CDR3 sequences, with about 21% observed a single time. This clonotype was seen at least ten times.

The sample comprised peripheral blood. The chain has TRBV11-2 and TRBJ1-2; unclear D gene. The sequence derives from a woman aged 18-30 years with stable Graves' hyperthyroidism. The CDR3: CASSQVSTYGYTF. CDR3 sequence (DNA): TGTGCCAGCAGCCAGGTATCGACCTATGGCTACACCTTC.